The 21 T cell receptor beta chains in this list originate from one sample, sequenced in a study of shared clonotypes between healthy human individuals. Produced via immunoSEQ multiplex PCR; TCRdb's table is partial and in-frame only. Of more than 1.2 million clones listed, approximately 98.5% were seen once; the top ten hold roughly 0.35%. The sequencing sample was made of naive CD4+ T cells sorted from blood. Stated subset: CD45RA+ positively selected. These receptors were obtained from a man aged 25 to 45 in good health.

This chain uses TRBV7-9 with TRBJ2-3; D may be TRBD1 (6 bases). The germline V gene encodes CDR1 SEHNR and CDR2 FQNEAQ (reference sequence). Trimming pared 10 bases from V and 4 bases from J, leaving 18 bases between. This CDR3 has 14 residues. The CDR3 DNA reads as TGTGCCATACGGGACAAAGGGATTGCAGATACGCAGTATTTT. It specifies CAIRDKGIADTQYF.

The V gene is TRBV13, the J gene TRBJ2-1; 8 bases align to TRBD1. V shed 7 bases, J shed 8 bases, and the junction held 13 bases outside the gene matches. CDR1 is PRHDT, CDR2 FYEKMQ, per germline (reference sequence). The CDR3 spans 15 residues. The CDR3 sequence: CASTVGAGGIHEQFF. The CDR3 DNA reads TGTGCCAGCACCGTGGGGGCAGGGGGCATACATGAGCAGTTCTTC. The full variable domain, completed using reference TRBV13 and TRBJ2-1, is AAGVIQSPRHLIKEKRETATLKCYPIPRHDTVYWYQQGPGQDPQFLISFYEKMQSDKGSIPDRFSAQQFSDYHSELNMSSLELGDSALYFCASTVGAGGIHEQFFGPGTRLTVL.

This clone was picked up one time. Other DNA sequences within the sample encode an identical CDR3. J is TRBJ2-1 and V is TRBV2, with TRBD2 matching 7 bases. Germline CDR1 and CDR2: SNHLY and FYNNEI. This CDR3 spans 15 amino acids. V was clipped by 5 bases and J by 0 bases; unmatched bases: 4. Here the CDR3 DNA reads TGTGCCAGCAGTCCTAGCGGCTCCTCCTACAATGAGCAGTTCTTC. Its translation is CASSPSGSSYNEQFF.

The V call is TRBV18, the J call TRBJ1-5; no firm D call. Trimming took 3 bases from V and 2 from J, leaving 11 bases between them. CDR1 and CDR2 from the germline V gene are KGHSH and LQKENI. This CDR3 comprises 15 residues. The CDR3 DNA is TGTGCCAGCTCACCCCGCGTGGATGGCAATCAGCCCCAGCATTTT. Its translation is CASSPRVDGNQPQHF.

V is TRBV27 and J is TRBJ2-7; 9 positions match TRBD2. The germline V gene has CDR1 MNHEY and CDR2 SMNVEV (reference sequence). The junction had 5 bases not matched to a gene; V was cut back by 2 bases and J by 6 bases. The CDR3 covers 14 residues. The CDR3 DNA is TGTGCCAGCAGTTTAGGGCTAGCGGGATTCGAGCAGTACTTC. As protein: CASSLGLAGFEQYF.

J is TRBJ2-2 and V is TRBV2; 13 bases agree with TRBD2. Germline values: CDR1 SNHLY, CDR2 FYNNEI. The CDR3 length is 16 residues. The junction had 5 bases not matched to a gene; V was cut back by 4 bases and J by 6 bases. This CDR3 reads CASSGTSGRLAGELFF. The CDR3 nucleotides read TGTGCCAGCAGTGGGACTAGCGGGAGATTGGCCGGGGAGCTGTTTTTT.

The gene calls are TRBV6-5 and TRBJ2-7; 7 nucleotides match TRBD2. This CDR3 region has 14 residues. J lost 0 bases, V lost 7 bases, and 6 bases had no gene match. Germline V gene sequence: CDR1 MNHEY, CDR2 SVGAGI. As DNA, the CDR3 is TGTGCCAGCAAAGAGGGAGGGAGCTCCTACGAGCAGTACTTC. As protein: CASKEGGSSYEQYF.

The CDR3 nucleotides are TGTGCCAGCAGCAGCCTAGCGGGAGTCCCCTACGAGCAGTACTTC. Its translation: CASSSLAGVPYEQYF. The genes are TRBV7-9 and TRBJ2-7; 10 bases line up with TRBD2. V gave up 5 bases and J gave up 2 bases; unmatched junction bases: 6. Germline V gene lookup returns CDR1 SEHNR and CDR2 FQNEAQ (reference sequence). This CDR3 contains 15 residues.

The chain links TRBV23-1 to TRBJ1-2; D is possibly TRBD1 (6 bases). TRBV23-1 is labeled an ORF, and its function is uncertain. The V and J ends lost 3 bases and 3 bases respectively, with 14 bases between them. The CDR3 is made up of 15 amino acids. The CDR3 protein is CASSQRRDTDYGYTF. In nucleotides, the CDR3 is TGCGCCAGCAGTCAGCGCCGGGACACAGACTATGGCTACACCTTC.

The genes are TRBV4-2 and TRBJ1-2; D is perhaps TRBD1 (6 bases). CDR3 size: 15 residues. Trimming pared 3 bases from V and 7 bases from J, leaving 18 bases between. Germline V CDR1 and CDR2: LGHNA, YNFKEQ. CDR3 loop: CASSHLGHNAFGYTF. For the CDR3, the DNA is TGTGCCAGCAGCCATTTGGGACATAACGCCTTTGGCTACACCTTC.

V and J are TRBV30 and TRBJ1-1, with 7 positions matching TRBD1. After removal of 6 bases from V and 2 bases from J, the junction contained 12 bases not matched to a gene. Germline V gives CDR1 GTSNPN, CDR2 SVGIG (reference sequence). This CDR3 is 15 amino acids long. The CDR3 region has the DNA TGTGCCTGCCACGACAGGGACGGGGCTAACACTGAAGCTTTCTTT. Translated: CACHDRDGANTEAFF. The whole variable domain, filled in from reference TRBV30 and TRBJ1-1, reads SQTIHQWPATLVQPVGSPLSLECTVEGTSNPNLYWYRQAAGRGLQLLFYSVGIGQISSEVPQNLSASRPQDRQFILSSKKLLLSDSGFYLCACHDRDGANTEAFFGQGTRLTVV.

V is TRBV7-2 and J is TRBJ2-3, with no clear D. CDR3 length: 16 amino acids. CDR1 SGHTA and CDR2 FQGNSA come from the germline V gene. Trimming shortened V by 0 bases and J by 0 bases, and 10 bases separated the two germline ends. The CDR3 DNA sequence: TGTGCCAGCAGCTTAGCGCGGACGGCTAGCACAGATACGCAGTATTTT. Amino acid sequence: CASSLARTASTDTQYF.

V usage is TRBV10-3 and J usage is TRBJ2-3, with 11 bases aligning to TRBD2. Looked up from germline, CDR1 is ENHRY and CDR2 is SYGVKD. CDR3 length: 17 residues. With 7 bases clipped from V and 2 bases from J, the junction kept 11 bases outside the gene matches. The CDR3 coding sequence is TGTGCCATCAAGAAACCCGGGACTAGCGGAAACACAGATACGCAGTATTTT. Translation gives CAIKKPGTSGNTDTQYF.

The J gene is TRBJ1-4, the V gene TRBV6-1; D not resolved. Trimming removed 7 bases at V and 4 bases at J, with 7 bases between. This CDR3 contains 12 residues. Germline V gene lookup returns CDR1 MNHNS and CDR2 SASEGT. The CDR3 DNA follows: TGTGCCAGCACGGAACTTAATGAAAAACTGTTTTTT. It translates to CASTELNEKLFF.

The rearrangement joins TRBV6-5 to TRBJ1-1, with 8 bases matching TRBD1. Unmatched junction bases numbered 5, after V lost 6 bases and J lost 5 bases. CDR3 length: 13 amino acids. Germline assignment: CDR1 MNHEY and CDR2 SVGAGI. The CDR3 DNA follows: TGTGCCAGCAGCAAGGACAGGGTTACTGAAGCTTTCTTT. Its protein is CASSKDRVTEAFF.

Concerning this clone: The junction shows a germline mismatch at one end, possibly a read error. The chain has TRBV7-7 and TRBJ2-7, with TRBD1 identical over 7 bases. The germline CDR1 and CDR2 sequences are SSHAT and FNYEAQ (reference sequence). The CDR3 loop spans 15 amino acids. The CDR3 bases are TGTGCTAGCAGCTTAGGGGGCCCTAGCTCCTACGAGCAGTACTTC. Its protein product is CASSLGGPSSYEQYF. Looking up the rest from reference TRBV7-7 and TRBJ2-7 gives the full variable domain: GAGVSQSPRYKVTKRGQDVTLRCDPISSHATLYWYQQALGQGPEFLTYFNYEAQPDKSGLPSDRFSAERPEGSISTLTIQRTEQRDSAMYRCASSLGGPSSYEQYFGPGTRLTVT.

The chain has TRBV5-1 and TRBJ2-2; a weak D match, TRBD2 (5 bases). The CDR3 is made up of 14 amino acids. The V and J ends lost 4 bases and 4 bases respectively, with 11 bases between them. CDR1 is SGHRS and CDR2 is YFSETQ in the germline V gene. The chain's CDR3 is CASSDTRRTGELFF. The CDR3 DNA sequence: TGCGCCAGCAGCGATACTAGGCGCACCGGGGAGCTGTTTTTT.

The chain carries TRBV7-2 and TRBJ1-2; D is unresolved. Germline-derived CDR1 and CDR2 are SGHTA and FQGNSA. CDR3 length: 13 residues. With 6 bases removed from V and 3 bases from J, the gap between germline ends came to 11 bases. CDR3 amino acids: CASSTGWDYGYTF. As DNA, the CDR3 is TGTGCCAGCAGTACGGGGTGGGACTATGGCTACACCTTC.

The V call is TRBV18, the J call TRBJ2-5; 8 positions agree with TRBD1. V trimming: 3 bases; J trimming: 4 bases; junction bases outside the gene matches: 4. The CDR3 covers 14 residues. In germline, CDR1 is KGHSH, CDR2 LQKENI. The CDR3 is CASSPFDRGETQYF. Written as DNA, the CDR3 is TGTGCCAGCTCACCGTTTGACAGGGGAGAGACCCAGTACTTC. The entire variable domain, with the rest obtained from reference TRBV18 and TRBJ2-5, is as follows: NAGVMQNPRHLVRRRGQEARLRCSPMKGHSHVYWYRQLPEEGLKFMVYLQKENIIDESGMPKERFSAEFPKEGPSILRIQQVVRGDSAAYFCASSPFDRGETQYFGPGTRLLVL.

CDR3 nucleotide sequence: TGCGCCAGCAGCTTGGCAGTAGGCGCGGGAGAATCGGGGGAGCTGTTTTTT. As protein: CASSLAVGAGESGELFF. The rearrangement uses TRBV5-1 and TRBJ2-2; 7 positions match TRBD2. The CDR3 length is 17 residues. With V trimmed by 0 bases and J by 8 bases, 13 bases remained unmatched. Germline CDR1 is SGHRS and CDR2 is YFSETQ. The complete variable domain, with remaining parts taken from reference TRBV5-1 and TRBJ2-2, reads KAGVTQTPRYLIKTRGQQVTLSCSPISGHRSVSWYQQTPGQGLQFLFEYFSETQRNKGNFPGRFSGRQFSNSRSEMNVSTLELGDSALYLCASSLAVGAGESGELFFGEGSRLTVL.

Comment on this clone: Other DNA sequences in this sample translate to the same CDR3. This chain connects TRBV18 to TRBJ2-3, with D unclear. Between the trimmed V and J ends, which lost 1 base and 2 bases, there was a span of 4 bases. Germline-derived CDR1 and CDR2 are KGHSH and LQKENI. The length of the CDR3 is 13 residues. CDR3 in DNA: TGTGCCAGCTCACCACTGGCCACAGATACGCAGTATTTT. It encodes CASSPLATDTQYF.